Presented here are 5 T cell receptor beta chains from one specimen sequenced in a study of T-cell memory formation after mild COVID-19. TCRdb re-derived calls from the 5' RACE reads in MiXCR, one entry per CDR3 protein. The repertoire includes about 390,000 distinct CDR3 sequences, 16% of them detected once, and roughly a fifth sits in the top ten. The specimen sequenced was PBMCs or a T cell subset sorted from them (not recorded which). These receptors were collected from a man younger than 35 who had mild COVID-19 (a few samples of this study predate the infection). Cell type and time point are not known.

The genes are TRBV7-9 and TRBJ1-2, with 9 bases fitting TRBD1. CDR1 and CDR2 from the germline V gene are SEHNR and FQNEAQ (reference sequence). CDR3 length: 15 residues. After removal of 5 bases from V and 8 bases from J, the junction contained 12 bases not matched to a gene. CDR3 nucleotides: TGTGCCAGCAGCCCCTACAGGGGGCGAATGAAAGGCTACACCTTC. Its translation is CASSPYRGRMKGYTF.

The table lists this clonotype with a few counts. The chain is built from TRBV10-2 and TRBJ2-1; 9 positions agree with TRBD1. Germline values: CDR1 WSHSY, CDR2 SAAADI. The CDR3 runs to 11 residues. After removal of 8 bases from V and 8 bases from J, the junction contained 1 base not matched to a gene. The CDR3 DNA reads as TGCGCCAGCGGACAGGGGTATGAGCAGTTCTTC. Translation gives CASGQGYEQFF.

This clonotype was counted a few times. The rearrangement uses TRBV12-3 or TRBV12-4 and TRBJ1-5; possible D gene TRBD1, 6 bases. The CDR3 runs 15 residues. V shed 5 bases and J shed 7 bases, with 18 bases lying between them. The CDR3: CASSSYDRRFQPQHF. In DNA, the CDR3 is TGTGCCAGCAGTAGTTACGACAGGCGCTTCCAGCCCCAGCATTTT.

This clonotype has at least ten counts. This rearrangement joins TRBV12-3 or TRBV12-4 to TRBJ1-4, with D possibly TRBD1 on 6 matching bases. V dropped 5 bases and J dropped 1 base, with 11 bases sitting between them. The CDR3 extends over 15 amino acids. In DNA, the CDR3 is TGTGCCAGCAGTAACGGACAGTTAACTAATGAAAAACTGTTTTTT. This translates into CASSNGQLTNEKLFF.

This clonotype was recorded a few times. The rearrangement links TRBV11-2 to TRBJ2-7, with a possible D match to TRBD2 (6 bases). Between the trimmed V and J ends, which lost 5 bases and 7 bases, there was a span of 24 bases. CDR3 length equals 16 residues. CDR1 and CDR2 (germline): SGHAT, FQNNGV. In DNA, the CDR3 is TGTGCCAGCAGCCACCTCGGGGCAGGTCCACGGGGGGAGCAGTACTTC. It is translated as CASSHLGAGPRGEQYF.